This T cell receptor (beta chain) was obtained from a study of T cell responses to AZD1222 COVID-19 vaccine. The study, taken as a whole, reports: Clonal diversity may have been underestimated in mostly white British donors. Spike as a whole was targeted by vaccine-associated CD4 TCRs, dominant at 160-218 and 743-854.

Data came from immunoSEQ multiplex PCR; TCRdb stores just in-frame clones and leaves some out. Altogether more than 110,000 clones are present, 88% being singletons, with the ten largest covering 2.5% to 3.5%. This CDR3 region has 13 residues. Trimming removed 3 bases from V and 1 base from J, with 6 bases in between. Germline CDR1 reads SGHDN; CDR2 reads FVKESK. Researchers grouped second doses given at about 4 or about 12 weeks into one pool. The count of this clone is one. Its target is not known. The origin of this receptor is an adult who received the AZD1222 COVID-19 vaccine. The sequencing used peripheral blood, collected 28 days after the second AZD1222 dose. The chain couples TRBV14 to TRBJ1-1; D perhaps matches TRBD1 (6 bases). The CDR3, as DNA: TGTGCCAGCAGCCAGGACAGGAACACTGAAGCTTTCTTT. Its protein is CASSQDRNTEAFF.